The 5 T cell receptor beta chains in this list originate from one sample, sequenced in a study of tumor-infiltrating lymphocytes in localized non-small cell lung cancer. Clones were sequenced by immunoSEQ multiplex PCR, and TCRdb holds only the in-frame ones, with some missing. The sample carries thousands of clones, more than 35% recorded once. The sample was uninvolved lung tissue not adjacent to the tumor. Receptor source: a human donor with non-small cell lung cancer.

This chain connects TRBV13 to TRBJ2-3; D is tentatively TRBD1 or TRBD2 (5 bases each). Germline values: CDR1 PRHDT, CDR2 FYEKMQ (reference sequence). The length of the CDR3 is 16 residues. Trimming removed 5 bases from V and 2 bases from J, with 17 bases in between. CDR3 DNA sequence: TGTGCCAGCAGCAGATCCGACCGGGGCTCCACAGATACGCAGTATTTT. Translation: CASSRSDRGSTDTQYF.

This clone was found a few times. The chain employs TRBV27 and TRBJ1-5; D is unclear. V shed 3 bases and J shed 5 bases, with 5 bases lying between them. The CDR3 is 12 residues long. Germline-derived CDR1 and CDR2 are MNHEY and SMNVEV (reference sequence). The CDR3 region has the DNA TGTGCCAGCAGTTTCATCGATCAGCCCCAGCATTTT. Its translation is CASSFIDQPQHF.

J is TRBJ2-5 and V is TRBV29-1, with 7 bases aligning to TRBD2. Germline V gene data show CDR1 as SQVTM and CDR2 as ANQGSEA. Trimming cost V 1 base and J 5 bases; bases outside gene matches: 4. The CDR3 is 13 amino acids. CDR3 bases: TGCAGCGTTGAAGGACTAGCCCCCGAGACCCAGTACTTC. This translates into CSVEGLAPETQYF.

V gene TRBV14 combines with J gene TRBJ2-7; D gene uncertain. The V gene's germline CDR1 is SGHDN and CDR2 FVKESK. This CDR3 has 13 residues. V lost 2 bases to trimming and J lost 6 bases, with 11 bases between them. The CDR3 nucleotides are TGTGCCAGCAGCCAAACCGAGATGAGCGAGCAGTACTTC. It specifies CASSQTEMSEQYF.

The chain employs TRBV21-1 and TRBJ2-7; the D call of TRBD1 is as the table states it, not checked on the DNA. TRBV21-1 is annotated as a pseudogene. The CDR3 consists of 15 residues. The CDR3 DNA reads TGTGCCAGCAGCAAATCATTGGACAGAGACTACGAGCAGTACTTC. The encoded protein is CASSKSLDRDYEQYF.